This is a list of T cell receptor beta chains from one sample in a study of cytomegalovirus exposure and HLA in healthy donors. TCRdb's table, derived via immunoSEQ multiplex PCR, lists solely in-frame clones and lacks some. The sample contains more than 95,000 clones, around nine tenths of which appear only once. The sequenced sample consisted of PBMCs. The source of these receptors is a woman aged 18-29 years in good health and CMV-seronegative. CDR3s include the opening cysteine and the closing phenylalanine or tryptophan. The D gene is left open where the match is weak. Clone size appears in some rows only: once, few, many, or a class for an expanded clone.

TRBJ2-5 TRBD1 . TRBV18 CASSPGQGAETQYF TGTGCCAGCTCACCCGGACAGGGTGCGGAGACCCAGTACTTC
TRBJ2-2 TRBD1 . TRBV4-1 CASSHPTGVATGELFF TGCGCCAGCAGCCATCCCACAGGGGTGGCTACCGGGGAGCTGTTTTTT
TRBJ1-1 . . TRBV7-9 CASSLGGASTEAFF TGTGCCAGCAGCTTAGGGGGCGCATCCACTGAAGCTTTCTTT
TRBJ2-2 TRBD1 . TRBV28 CASSFWTGGSNGELFF TGTGCCAGCAGTTTTTGGACAGGGGGCTCGAACGGGGAGCTGTTTTTT
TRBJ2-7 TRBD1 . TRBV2 CASEGTVGPRGYEQYF TGTGCCAGCGAGGGGACAGTTGGCCCTAGAGGCTACGAGCAGTACTTC
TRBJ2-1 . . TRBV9 CASSVATSYNEQFF TGTGCCAGCAGCGTAGCTACCTCCTACAATGAGCAGTTCTTC
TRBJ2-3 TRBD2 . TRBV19 CASSRTSGMDTQYF TGTGCCAGTAGCCGGACTAGCGGGATGGATACGCAGTATTTT
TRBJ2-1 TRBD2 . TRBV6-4 CASSDGTSNEQFF TGTGCCAGCAGTGACGGGACTAGCAATGAGCAGTTCTTC
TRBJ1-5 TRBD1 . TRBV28 CASRYRGSGNQPQHF TGTGCCAGCAGATACAGGGGATCTGGCAATCAGCCCCAGCATTTT
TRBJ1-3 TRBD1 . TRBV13 CASRNRGEGNTIYF TGTGCCAGCAGGAACAGGGGGGAAGGAAACACCATATATTTT
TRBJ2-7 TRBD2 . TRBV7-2 CASSHSGASYEQYF TGTGCCAGCAGCCATAGCGGGGCGTCCTACGAGCAGTACTTC
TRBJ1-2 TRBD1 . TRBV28 CASSSGPGQGHYGYTF TGTGCCAGCAGTTCCGGCCCCGGACAGGGTCACTATGGCTACACCTTC
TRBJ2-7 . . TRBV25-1 CASRGGSYEQYF TGTGCCAGCAGGGGGGGTTCCTACGAGCAGTACTTC
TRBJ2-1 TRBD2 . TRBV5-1 CASSLGLAENEQFF TGCGCCAGCAGCCTAGGACTAGCGGAGAATGAGCAGTTCTTC
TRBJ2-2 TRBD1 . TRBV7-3 CASSFRGYTGELFF TGTGCCAGCAGCTTCAGGGGGTACACCGGGGAGCTGTTTTTT
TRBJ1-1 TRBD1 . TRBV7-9 CASSQTGGPDTEAFF TGTGCCAGCAGCCAGACAGGGGGCCCGGACACTGAAGCTTTCTTT
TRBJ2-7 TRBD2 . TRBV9 CASSVSPTSGRPELAEQYF TGTGCCAGCAGCGTATCCCCGACTAGCGGGAGGCCCGAACTCGCCGAGCAGTACTTC
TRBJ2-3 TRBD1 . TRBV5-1 CASSRDSRREDTQYF TGCGCCAGCAGCCGGGACAGCCGTCGGGAAGATACGCAGTATTTT
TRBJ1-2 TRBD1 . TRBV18 CASSPGQGQANYGYTF TGTGCCAGCTCACCGGGACAGGGCCAAGCTAACTATGGCTACACCTTC
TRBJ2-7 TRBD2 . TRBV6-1 CASSESGGGSYEQYF TGTGCCAGCAGTGAATCCGGGGGGGGCTCCTACGAGCAGTACTTC
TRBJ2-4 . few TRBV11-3 CASSFPGGSQYF TGTGCCAGCAGCTTCCCCGGTGGTAGTCAGTACTTC
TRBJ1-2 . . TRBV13 CASSFSQGYGYTF TGTGCCAGCAGCTTTTCTCAGGGGTATGGCTACACCTTC
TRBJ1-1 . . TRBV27 CASSLGGAGTEAFF TGTGCCAGCAGTTTAGGGGGGGCTGGGACTGAAGCTTTCTTT
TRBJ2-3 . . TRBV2 CASLRELTDTQYF TGTGCCAGTTTACGGGAACTCACAGATACGCAGTATTTT
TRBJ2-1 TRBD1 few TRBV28 CASTPGTGVSNEQFF TGTGCCAGCACCCCCGGGACAGGGGTGTCCAATGAGCAGTTCTTC
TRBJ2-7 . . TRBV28 CASRLKEGLTYEQYF TGTGCCAGTCGACTAAAAGAAGGGTTGACCTACGAGCAGTACTTC
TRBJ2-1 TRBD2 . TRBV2 CASSGPRGGWVHEQFF TGTGCCAGCAGTGGGCCTCGGGGGGGTTGGGTCCATGAGCAGTTCTTC
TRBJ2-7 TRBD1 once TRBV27 CASIGPGGQGGYEQYF TGTGCCAGCATAGGCCCTGGGGGACAGGGAGGCTACGAGCAGTACTTC
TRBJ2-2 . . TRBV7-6 CASSLEGRGALTGELFF TGTGCCAGCAGCTTAGAGGGTCGGGGGGCGCTTACCGGGGAGCTGTTTTTT
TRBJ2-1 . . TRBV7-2 CASSLLAYNEQFF TGTGCCAGCAGCTTACTCGCCTACAATGAGCAGTTCTTC
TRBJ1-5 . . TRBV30 CAWSAEGQRNQPQHF TGTGCCTGGAGTGCAGAAGGACAGCGCAATCAGCCCCAGCATTTT
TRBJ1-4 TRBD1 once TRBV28 CASSFLGTGGEKLFF TGTGCCAGCAGTTTTCTCGGGACAGGGGGCGAAAAACTGTTTTTT
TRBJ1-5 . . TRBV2 CASSADSTNQPQHF TGTGCCAGCAGTGCGGACAGTACCAATCAGCCCCAGCATTTT
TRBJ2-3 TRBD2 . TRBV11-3 CASSLLAVSTDTQYF TGTGCCAGCAGCTTACTAGCGGTATCCACAGATACGCAGTATTTT
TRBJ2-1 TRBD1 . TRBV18 CASSPRDRGYEQFF TGTGCCAGCTCACCAAGGGACAGGGGGTACGAGCAGTTCTTC
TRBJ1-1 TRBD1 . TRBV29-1 CSVETGGAEAFF TGCAGCGTAGAAACAGGGGGAGCTGAAGCTTTCTTT
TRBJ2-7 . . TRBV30 CACVLGATPYEQYF TGTGCCTGCGTTTTAGGGGCGACCCCCTACGAGCAGTACTTC
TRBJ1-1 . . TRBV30 CAWRGLARTEAFF TGTGCCTGGAGGGGGCTAGCGAGGACTGAAGCTTTCTTT
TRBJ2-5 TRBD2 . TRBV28 CASSRGTSGANRYQETQYF TGTGCCAGCAGCCGTGGGACTAGCGGGGCAAATAGATACCAAGAGACCCAGTACTTC
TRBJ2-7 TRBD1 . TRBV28 CASSTRVTGVYEQYF TGTGCCAGCAGTACACGTGTGACAGGGGTCTACGAGCAGTACTTC
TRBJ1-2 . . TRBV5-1 CASSPGGALTNYGYTF TGCGCCAGCAGCCCCGGTGGGGCGCTGACTAACTATGGCTACACCTTC
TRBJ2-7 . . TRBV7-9 CASSLAAGGNYEQYF TGTGCCAGCAGCTTAGCGGCAGGGGGGAACTACGAGCAGTACTTC
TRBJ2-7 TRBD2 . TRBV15 CATSAGTSGYEQYF TGTGCCACCAGCGCCGGGACTAGCGGCTACGAGCAGTACTTC
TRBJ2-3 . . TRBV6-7 CASVGGRTGTDTQYF TGTGCCAGCGTCGGTGGGCGAACTGGCACAGATACGCAGTATTTT
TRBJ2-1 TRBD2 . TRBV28 CASSSISGGVYNEQFF TGTGCCAGCAGTTCAATAAGCGGGGGGGTCTACAATGAGCAGTTCTTC
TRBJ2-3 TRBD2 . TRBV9 CASSVEGLALDTQYF TGTGCCAGCAGCGTAGAGGGACTAGCGTTGGATACGCAGTATTTT
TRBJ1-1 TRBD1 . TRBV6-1 CASMGQGQNTEAFF TGTGCCAGCATGGGACAGGGCCAGAACACTGAAGCTTTCTTT
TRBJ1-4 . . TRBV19 CASSLQGFMGEKLFF TGTGCCAGTAGTCTACAGGGTTTTATGGGTGAAAAACTGTTTTTT
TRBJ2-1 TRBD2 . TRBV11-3 CASSLSSGTGTRNEQFF TGTGCCAGCAGCTTGTCCAGCGGGACCGGGACTAGGAATGAGCAGTTCTTC
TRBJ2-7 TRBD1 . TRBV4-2 CASSQEPPGQPSEQYF TGTGCCAGCAGCCAAGAGCCCCCGGGACAGCCTTCCGAGCAGTACTTC
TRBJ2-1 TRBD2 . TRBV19 CASSMGLAGREQFF TGTGCCAGTAGTATGGGACTAGCGGGGCGAGAGCAGTTCTTC
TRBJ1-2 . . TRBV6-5 CASSYEGLGYGYTF TGTGCCAGCAGTTACGAGGGATTAGGCTATGGCTACACCTTC
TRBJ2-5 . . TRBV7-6 CASSLARGMGETQYF TGTGCCAGCAGCTTAGCCCGCGGGATGGGAGAGACCCAGTACTTC
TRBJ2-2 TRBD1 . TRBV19 CASTPLGAGGTGELFF TGTGCCAGTACTCCCTTGGGGGCAGGGGGCACCGGGGAGCTGTTTTTT
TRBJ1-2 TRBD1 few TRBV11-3 CASSLGTGGGYGYTF TGTGCCAGCAGCTTAGGGACAGGGGGAGGATATGGCTACACCTTC
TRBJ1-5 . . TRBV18 CASSPQRDRGNQPQHF TGTGCCAGCTCACCACAACGGGATAGGGGCAATCAGCCCCAGCATTTT